One sample yielded the 25 T cell receptor beta chains listed below, sequenced in a study of beta chain features in type 1 diabetes listed by TCRdb under 2018. Library prep was done by the immunoSEQ multiplex PCR assay. The entire isolated RNA was reverse transcribed using the High Capacity cDNA Reverse Transcription Kit, and thus expressed TCRB transcripts were sequenced. Here the immuneACCESS table is served through TCRdb, limited to in-frame sequences with V and J called. Missing clones are a known gap in these copies; in checked studies unresolved V genes cover under half, and the rest lacks a known reason. This sample has roughly 250,000 clones in its table, and 9% to 10% of those were observed once. The ten largest clones represent approximately 0.03% of the sample. Sequencing was carried out using naive CD4+ T cells from blood. The cell subset or site label of this sample denotes: true naive CD4+ T cells. Receptors originate from a woman aged 18-29 years in good health.

This clone was observed a few times. The rearrangement uses TRBV4-2 and TRBJ1-5; maybe TRBD1 (5 bases). The CDR3 loop spans 15 amino acids. Germline loops: CDR1 LGHNA, CDR2 YNFKEQ. Trimming took off 0 bases at V and 5 bases at J, with 11 bases between the two ends. CDR3 nucleotides: TGTGCCAGCAGCCAAGATCATCGGGGGTATCAGCCCCAGCATTTT. Its translation is CASSQDHRGYQPQHF.

This clone was recorded a few times. The chain employs TRBV5-1 and TRBJ2-2; the match to TRBD2 covers 7 bases. The junction had 6 bases not matched to a gene; V was cut back by 2 bases and J by 2 bases. The CDR3 spans 16 residues. Germline CDR1 and CDR2: SGHRS and YFSETQ. DNA of the CDR3: TGCGCCAGCAGCTTTCCAAGCGGGGTCAACACCGGGGAGCTGTTTTTT. Amino acids: CASSFPSGVNTGELFF. The variable domain in full, with the rest retrieved from reference TRBV5-1 and TRBJ2-2, is KAGVTQTPRYLIKTRGQQVTLSCSPISGHRSVSWYQQTPGQGLQFLFEYFSETQRNKGNFPGRFSGRQFSNSRSEMNVSTLELGDSALYLCASSFPSGVNTGELFFGEGSRLTVL.

This chain links TRBV18 with TRBJ2-2, with 7 nucleotides matching TRBD2. This CDR3 region has 16 residues. The V gene end was trimmed by 2 bases and the J gene end by 2 bases; junction bases not matched to a gene: 5. Germline CDR1 KGHSH, CDR2 LQKENI. DNA of the CDR3: TGTGCCAGCTCACCAGAGGCTAGCGGTAACACCGGGGAGCTGTTTTTT. Its translation: CASSPEASGNTGELFF.

The CDR3: CATHRGGNQPQHF. In nucleotides, the CDR3 is TGTGCCACGCACAGGGGCGGCAATCAGCCCCAGCATTTT. The chain combines TRBV2 with TRBJ1-5; 7 bases map to TRBD1. Germline trimming cut 10 bases from V and 2 bases from J; bases unmatched to any gene: 5. Germline assignment: CDR1 SNHLY and CDR2 FYNNEI. This CDR3 has 13 residues.

The chain is built from TRBV2 and TRBJ2-1; possibly TRBD1 for D (5 bases). The CDR3 is 12 residues long. Trimming cost V 6 bases and J 6 bases, with 9 bases left between them. The germline V gene encodes CDR1 SNHLY and CDR2 FYNNEI. In DNA form, the CDR3 reads TGTGCCAGCAGCCTCCAGGGCAATGAGCAGTTCTTC. Its translation is CASSLQGNEQFF. Complete variable domain (other parts from reference TRBV2 and TRBJ2-1): EPEVTQTPSHQVTQMGQEVILRCVPISNHLYFYWYRQILGQKVEFLVSFYNNEISEKSEIFDDQFSVERPDGSNFTLKIRSTKLEDSAMYFCASSLQGNEQFFGPGTRLTVL.

This clone was detected a few times. The chain combines TRBV29-1 with TRBJ1-1, with 8 bases matching TRBD1. CDR1 and CDR2 (germline): SQVTM, ANQGSEA. The CDR3 is 14 amino acids. Germline trimming cut 5 bases from V and 5 bases from J; bases unmatched to any gene: 10. CDR3 residues: CSVSIGQGLTEAFF. DNA of the CDR3: TGCAGCGTTTCGATAGGACAGGGATTAACTGAAGCTTTCTTT.

This clone was detected a few times. This chain uses TRBV5-4 with TRBJ2-1, with 11 bases matching TRBD2. Germline V gene data show CDR1 as SGHNT and CDR2 as YYREEE (reference sequence). The CDR3 has 17 amino acids. V lost 4 bases, J lost 6 bases, and 12 bases stayed unmatched. The CDR3 sequence: CASSPQLAGGRGNEQFF. CDR3 in DNA: TGTGCCAGCAGCCCCCAGCTAGCGGGAGGTCGCGGCAATGAGCAGTTCTTC.

The gene calls are TRBV19 and TRBJ1-2; D gene uncertain. Trimming took off 6 bases at V and 8 bases at J, with 13 bases between the two ends. Germline V gene data show CDR1 as LNHDA and CDR2 as SQIVND (reference sequence). The CDR3 runs 12 residues. CDR3 protein: CASSFRPGGYTF. CDR3 coding DNA: TGTGCCAGTAGCTTCCGTCCGGGGGGCTACACCTTC.

This clone was counted between two and nine times. V usage is TRBV7-9 and J usage is TRBJ2-7, with D perhaps matching TRBD2 (5 bases). CDR3 length: 12 residues. Germline V gene lookup returns CDR1 SEHNR and CDR2 FQNEAQ (reference sequence). Trimming took off 3 bases at V and 9 bases at J, with 12 bases between the two ends. CDR3 residues: CASSFETAGQYF. The CDR3 DNA follows: TGTGCCAGCAGCTTCGAGACTGCGGGGCAGTACTTC. Using reference TRBV7-9 and TRBJ2-7 for the parts outside the CDR3, the full variable domain is DTGVSQNPRHKITKRGQNVTFRCDPISEHNRLYWYRQTLGQGPEFLTYFQNEAQLEKSRLLSDRFSAERPKGSFSTLEIQRTEQGDSAMYLCASSFETAGQYFGPGTRLTVT.

This clone was counted ten times or more. V usage is TRBV19 and J usage is TRBJ2-3; no clear D gene. Looked up from germline, CDR1 is LNHDA and CDR2 is SQIVND (reference sequence). The CDR3 spans 12 residues. V dropped 5 bases and J dropped 5 bases, with 8 bases sitting between them. Written as DNA, the CDR3 is TGTGCCAGTAGTGTCTCGGTAGATACGCAGTATTTT. It is translated as CASSVSVDTQYF.

The chain couples TRBV18 to TRBJ2-1; 12 positions agree with TRBD2. Looked up from germline, CDR1 is KGHSH and CDR2 is LQKENI. V trimming: 0 bases; J trimming: 8 bases; junction bases outside the gene matches: 5. This CDR3 has 16 amino acids. The CDR3 protein is CASSPPILAGGHEQFF. The CDR3 region has the DNA TGTGCCAGCTCACCACCGATACTAGCGGGAGGTCATGAGCAGTTCTTC.

This clone has only one observation. This chain uses TRBV14 with TRBJ1-6; D not certain. Between the trimmed V and J ends, which lost 6 bases and 11 bases, there was a span of 20 bases. The CDR3 consists of 15 residues. Germline loops: CDR1 SGHDN, CDR2 FVKESK. The CDR3 reads CASSRARALGTPLHF. CDR3 DNA sequence: TGTGCCAGCAGTCGAGCGAGGGCCCTAGGCACACCCCTCCACTTT.

V usage is TRBV6-5 and J usage is TRBJ1-4; 8 bases map to TRBD1. CDR3 length: 12 residues. The V gene's germline CDR1 is MNHEY and CDR2 SVGAGI. The ends lost 5 bases at V and 7 bases at J; junction bases unmatched: 0. CDR3 in DNA: TGTGCCAGCAGTACAGGGGGTGAAAAACTGTTTTTT. Translation: CASSTGGEKLFF.

This clone was recorded a few times. The chain recombines TRBV5-8 with TRBJ2-5, with 8 bases matching TRBD2. J lost 2 bases, V lost 1 base, and 4 bases had no gene match. The CDR3 is made up of 15 amino acids. Germline CDR1 reads SGHTS; CDR2 reads YDEGEE. This chain's CDR3 is CASSLYGRGQETQYF. For the CDR3, the DNA is TGTGCCAGCAGCTTGTACGGGAGGGGGCAAGAGACCCAGTACTTC.

This clone was seen only a few times. The chain combines TRBV5-8 with TRBJ2-5; TRBD2 might be the D (6 bases). Germline V CDR1 and CDR2: SGHTS, YDEGEE. The CDR3 consists of 18 residues. V lost 3 bases and J lost 0, with 21 bases in between. CDR3 in amino acids: CASSSEPRGLPYQETQYF. The CDR3, as DNA: TGTGCCAGCAGCTCGGAACCGCGGGGCCTACCGTACCAAGAGACCCAGTACTTC.

CDR3 amino acids: CASRGGPSYNEQFF. The CDR3 region has the DNA TGTGCCAGCAGGGGTGGGCCATCCTACAATGAGCAGTTCTTC. This chain uses TRBV14 with TRBJ2-1; D is unclear. Trimming shortened V by 6 bases and J by 1 base, and 10 bases separated the two germline ends. The germline gives CDR1 SGHDN, CDR2 FVKESK. The CDR3 extends over 14 amino acids.

CDR3 in amino acids: CASSRVWETQYF. CDR3 nucleotide sequence: TGTGCCAGCAGCCGGGTTTGGGAGACCCAGTACTTC. The V gene is TRBV7-8, the J gene TRBJ2-5; D not resolved. The V end lost 5 bases, the J end lost 5 bases, and 9 bases lay between the germline ends. The germline CDR1 and CDR2 sequences are SGHVS and FQNEAQ. The CDR3 is 12 residues long. The full variable domain, in which reference TRBV7-8 and TRBJ2-5 provide the parts outside the CDR3, is GAGVSQSPRYKVAKRGQDVALRCDPISGHVSLFWYQQALGQGPEFLTYFQNEAQLDKSGLPSDRFFAERPEGSVSTLKIQRTQQEDSAVYLCASSRVWETQYFGPGTRLLVL.

This chain uses TRBV9 with TRBJ2-1; TRBD2 matches at 7 bases. J lost 9 bases, V lost 0 bases, and 9 bases had no gene match. Germline-derived CDR1 and CDR2 are SGDLS and YYNGEE. CDR3 length: 15 residues. The CDR3 DNA reads as TGTGCCAGCAGCGTAGTCGGGGGAGGGCACGGTGAGCAGTTCTTC. The encoded protein is CASSVVGGGHGEQFF.

The chain recombines TRBV4-1 with TRBJ2-1; D might be TRBD1 (5 bases). CDR1 and CDR2 (germline): MGHRA, YSYEKL. Trimming took off 3 bases at V and 8 bases at J, with 20 bases between the two ends. The CDR3 totals 16 residues. The CDR3 spells CASSHGTGLGRDEQFF. The DNA of the CDR3 is TGCGCCAGCAGCCATGGTACAGGCTTGGGGCGCGATGAGCAGTTCTTC.

The chain links TRBV30 to TRBJ2-2; 7 bases align to TRBD2. CDR3 length: 15 residues. The germline CDR1 and CDR2 sequences are GTSNPN and SVGIG (reference sequence). The V gene end was trimmed by 2 bases and the J gene end by 1 base; junction bases not matched to a gene: 4. The CDR3 region is CAWSWSSGNTGELFF. The CDR3 DNA sequence: TGTGCCTGGAGTTGGTCTAGCGGGAACACCGGGGAGCTGTTTTTT.

In its sample, this clone was seen a few times. The chain joins TRBV19 to TRBJ2-2; TRBD1 might be the D (6 bases). Germline V lookup: CDR1 LNHDA, CDR2 SQIVND (reference sequence). This CDR3 is 15 amino acids long. V was trimmed by 6 bases and J by 1 base, leaving 12 bases between them. The DNA for the CDR3 is TGTGCCAGTAGGGTCGACAGGATGAACACCGGGGAGCTGTTTTTT. It is translated as CASRVDRMNTGELFF.

This clone came up a few times. The chain uses TRBV23-1 and TRBJ2-6; D may be TRBD1 (5 bases). TRBV23-1 is an open reading frame, and its role is uncertain. The V end was cut by 0 bases, the J end by 2 bases, with 17 bases between. CDR3 length: 19 residues. CDR3 region: CASSQSHKSGLAGANVLTF. The DNA for the CDR3 is TGCGCCAGCAGTCAATCCCATAAATCAGGGCTGGCTGGGGCCAACGTCCTGACTTTC.

This sequence joins TRBV5-1 and TRBJ1-2, with D maybe TRBD1 (5 bases). Germline assignment: CDR1 SGHRS and CDR2 YFSETQ. This CDR3 contains 13 residues. Trimming shortened V by 5 bases and J by 0 bases, and 8 bases separated the two germline ends. The CDR3 DNA sequence: TGCGCCAGCAGGCCGACAGCTAACTATGGCTACACCTTC. This codes for CASRPTANYGYTF.

This clone has a handful of counts. This sequence joins TRBV5-4 and TRBJ2-2; D gene ambiguous. V lost 0 bases, J lost 6 bases, and 15 bases lay in between. Looked up from germline, CDR1 is SGHNT and CDR2 is YYREEE (reference sequence). The CDR3 totals 16 residues. CDR3 region: CASSLVVRFSAGELFF. DNA for the CDR3: TGTGCCAGCAGCTTGGTAGTGCGGTTTTCGGCCGGGGAGCTGTTTTTT.

This clone was seen a few times. The chain links TRBV11-3 to TRBJ2-3, with D perhaps TRBD2 (5 bases). The germline gives CDR1 SGHNT, CDR2 YENEEA. Trimming took 5 bases from V and 0 from J, leaving 18 bases between them. This CDR3 is 17 amino acids long. CDR3 nucleotide sequence: TGTGCCAGCAGCCCCTTCGGGTCGAGCGGAAGCACAGATACGCAGTATTTT. It is translated as CASSPFGSSGSTDTQYF.